A single sample is the source of the 14 T cell receptor beta chains below, sequenced in a study of PD-L1 blockade in urothelial cancer. This table comes from immunoSEQ multiplex PCR, and its TCRdb copy is limited to in-frame clones, with some not included. Found here are under 50,000 clones, over 75% of them singletons; the top ten hold more than 6.5%. The source was PBMCs, collected around atezolizumab (anti-PD-L1) treatment. The receptors stem from a man aged 70 or older with urothelial cancer.

V is TRBV6-5 and J is TRBJ1-2; no definite D call. The V end was cut by 6 bases, the J end by 2 bases, with 7 bases between. Germline V CDR1 and CDR2: MNHEY, SVGAGI. CDR3 size: 12 residues. The CDR3 nucleotides read TGTGCCAGCAGAGAGGGAAACTATGGCTACACCTTC. Translated: CASREGNYGYTF.

V is TRBV4-1 and J is TRBJ2-6; the D is unclear. V was trimmed by 1 base and J by 0 bases, leaving 4 bases between them. CDR3 length: 15 residues. In germline, CDR1 is MGHRA, CDR2 YSYEKL. CDR3 residues: CASSQGYSGANVLTF. The CDR3 nucleotides are TGCGCCAGCAGCCAAGGCTACTCTGGGGCCAACGTCCTGACTTTC.

The V call is TRBV30, the J call TRBJ1-5, with 9 bases fitting TRBD1. The CDR3 consists of 14 residues. V shed 5 bases and J 1 base; nucleotides not matched to a gene: 3. Germline CDR1 and CDR2: GTSNPN and SVGIG (reference sequence). The DNA for the CDR3 is TGTGCCTGGGGGACAGGGACGAGCAATCAGCCCCAGCATTTT. Translation gives CAWGTGTSNQPQHF.

The rearrangement joins TRBV6-4 to TRBJ1-1; the match to TRBD1 covers 9 bases. Germline assignment: CDR1 MRHNA and CDR2 SNTAGT. The CDR3 extends over 13 amino acids. Trimming removed 7 bases from V and 5 bases from J; junction bases left unmatched: 5. DNA of the CDR3: TGTGCCAGCACCGGGACAGGGAATACTGAAGCTTTCTTT. It translates to CASTGTGNTEAFF.

This chain links TRBV6-5 with TRBJ1-5; D is possibly TRBD1 (5 bases). The CDR3 sequence is 13 residues long. With 7 bases removed from V and 2 bases from J, the gap between germline ends came to 9 bases. CDR1 and CDR2 (germline): MNHEY, SVGAGI. CDR3 amino acids: CASMARGNQPQHF. The CDR3 DNA reads TGTGCCAGCATGGCCAGGGGCAATCAGCCCCAGCATTTT.

This clone was seen a single time. The V and J genes are TRBV11-2 and TRBJ2-1; 9 nucleotides line up with TRBD2. The CDR3 covers 19 residues. V lost 4 bases and J lost 2; bases outside the gene matches: 15. Germline V gene sequence: CDR1 SGHAT, CDR2 FQNNGV. The CDR3: CASSSMKLAGVRTYNEQFF. Here the CDR3 DNA reads TGTGCCAGCAGCTCTATGAAATTAGCGGGAGTTCGCACCTACAATGAGCAGTTCTTC.

This sequence joins TRBV6-5 and TRBJ1-1; D is possibly TRBD1 (6 bases). Trimming shortened V by 6 bases and J by 7 bases, and 21 bases separated the two germline ends. Germline assignment: CDR1 MNHEY and CDR2 SVGAGI. This CDR3 is built from 15 residues. The CDR3 DNA follows: TGTGCCAGCAGGTGGGGTCCGGGACAACGCCTTGAAGCTTTCTTT. Translating it yields CASRWGPGQRLEAFF.

The chain's CDR3 is CASSWHSGRSNTQYF. CDR3 DNA sequence: TGTGCCAGCAGTTGGCATAGCGGGAGAAGCAATACGCAGTATTTT. This chain joins TRBV6-5 and TRBJ2-3, with TRBD2 matching 9 bases. Germline V lookup: CDR1 MNHEY, CDR2 SVGAGI. The ends lost 4 bases at V and 7 bases at J; junction bases unmatched: 9. The CDR3 has 15 amino acids.

DNA for the CDR3: TGTGCCAGCAGCTTAGGAGCCGGACAGGCCTACGAGCAGTACTTC. This gives the protein CASSLGAGQAYEQYF. V and J are TRBV11-1 and TRBJ2-7; 7 nucleotides line up with TRBD1. With 1 base clipped from V and 2 bases from J, the junction kept 5 bases outside the gene matches. Germline V lookup: CDR1 SGHAT, CDR2 FQDESV (reference sequence). CDR3 length: 15 amino acids.

This chain joins TRBV7-2 and TRBJ1-3; D is unclear. Looked up from germline, CDR1 is SGHTA and CDR2 is FQGNSA. Trimming took 5 bases from V and 4 from J, leaving 15 bases between them. The CDR3 totals 15 residues. CDR3 loop: CASSTSARSGNTIYF. The CDR3 coding sequence is TGTGCCAGCAGCACCTCTGCGAGGTCGGGAAACACCATATATTTT.

V usage is TRBV27 and J usage is TRBJ2-6; 7 nucleotides agree with TRBD1. Germline loops: CDR1 MNHEY, CDR2 SMNVEV (reference sequence). The CDR3 contains 18 residues. The J segment lost 3 bases and the V segment lost 4 bases, leaving 12 bases of the junction unmatched. For the CDR3, the DNA is TGTGCCAGCAGTTCCTCTCCTTCGACAGGGTATGGGGCCAACGTCCTGACTTTC. It translates to CASSSSPSTGYGANVLTF.

The V gene is TRBV27, the J gene TRBJ2-1; 10 bases are a match to TRBD2. This CDR3 contains 18 residues. Trimming took 2 bases from V and 2 from J; bases not matched to a gene: 9. Germline V gene lookup returns CDR1 MNHEY and CDR2 SMNVEV (reference sequence). In DNA form, the CDR3 reads TGTGCCAGCAGTTTACCCAGCGGGAGGGCTCTGACCTACAATGAGCAGTTCTTC. It codes for CASSLPSGRALTYNEQFF.

This sequence joins TRBV29-1 and TRBJ2-2; 11 bases align to TRBD2. The J segment lost 5 bases and the V segment lost 7 bases, leaving 6 bases of the junction unmatched. This CDR3 comprises 14 residues. CDR1 and CDR2 from the germline V gene are SQVTM and ANQGSEA. The CDR3 sequence is CSAETSGITGELFF. The CDR3 DNA is TGCAGCGCAGAGACTAGCGGGATTACCGGGGAGCTGTTTTTT.

The chain joins TRBV5-6 to TRBJ1-6; maybe TRBD1 (5 bases). The germline V and J ends were trimmed by 4 bases and 10 bases, with 12 bases remaining between them. The length of the CDR3 is 13 residues. Germline V lookup: CDR1 SGHDT, CDR2 YYEEEE. CDR3 coding DNA: TGTGCCAGCAGCAACGGGGGGGGATCACCCCTCCACTTT. This translates into CASSNGGGSPLHF.